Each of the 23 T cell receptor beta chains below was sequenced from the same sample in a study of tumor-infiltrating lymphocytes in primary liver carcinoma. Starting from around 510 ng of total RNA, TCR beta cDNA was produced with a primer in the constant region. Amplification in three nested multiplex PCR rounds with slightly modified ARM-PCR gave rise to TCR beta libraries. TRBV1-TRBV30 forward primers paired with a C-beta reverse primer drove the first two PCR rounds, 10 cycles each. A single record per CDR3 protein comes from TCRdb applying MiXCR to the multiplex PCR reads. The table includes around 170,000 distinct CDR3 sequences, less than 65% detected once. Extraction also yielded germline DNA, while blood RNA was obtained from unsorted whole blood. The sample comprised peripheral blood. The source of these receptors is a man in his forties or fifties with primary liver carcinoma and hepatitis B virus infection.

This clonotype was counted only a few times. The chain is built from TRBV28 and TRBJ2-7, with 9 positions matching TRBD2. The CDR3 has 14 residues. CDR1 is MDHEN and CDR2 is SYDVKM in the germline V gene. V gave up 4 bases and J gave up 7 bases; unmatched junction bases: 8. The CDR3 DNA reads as TGTGCCAGCAGTTCCCGGGTAGCGGGAGAAGAGCAGTACTTC. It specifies CASSSRVAGEEQYF.

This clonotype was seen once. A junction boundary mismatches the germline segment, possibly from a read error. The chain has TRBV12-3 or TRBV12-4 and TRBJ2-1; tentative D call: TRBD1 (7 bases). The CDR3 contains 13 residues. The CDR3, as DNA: TGTGCCAGCAGACGAACACAGGGGACTGAGCAGTTATTC. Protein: CASRRTQGTEQLF.

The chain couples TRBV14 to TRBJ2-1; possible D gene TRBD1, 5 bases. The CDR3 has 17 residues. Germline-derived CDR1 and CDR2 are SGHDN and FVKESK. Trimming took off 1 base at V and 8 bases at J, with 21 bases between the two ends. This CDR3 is CASSQVRGMELRDEQFF. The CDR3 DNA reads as TGTGCCAGCAGCCAAGTAAGGGGCATGGAATTACGGGATGAGCAGTTCTTC.

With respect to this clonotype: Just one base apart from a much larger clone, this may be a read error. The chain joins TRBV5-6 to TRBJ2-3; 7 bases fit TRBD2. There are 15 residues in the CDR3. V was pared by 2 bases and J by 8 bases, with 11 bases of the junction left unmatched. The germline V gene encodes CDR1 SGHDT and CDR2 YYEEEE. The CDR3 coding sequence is TGTGCCAGCAGCTTCGACATGGGGGGGTCTAGTACGCAGTATTTT. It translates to CASSFDMGGSSTQYF.

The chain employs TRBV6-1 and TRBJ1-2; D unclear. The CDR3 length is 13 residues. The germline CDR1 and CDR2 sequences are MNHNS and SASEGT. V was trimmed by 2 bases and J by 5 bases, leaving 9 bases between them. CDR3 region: CASSEMTEYGYTF. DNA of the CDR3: TGTGCCAGCAGTGAAATGACGGAATATGGCTACACCTTC.

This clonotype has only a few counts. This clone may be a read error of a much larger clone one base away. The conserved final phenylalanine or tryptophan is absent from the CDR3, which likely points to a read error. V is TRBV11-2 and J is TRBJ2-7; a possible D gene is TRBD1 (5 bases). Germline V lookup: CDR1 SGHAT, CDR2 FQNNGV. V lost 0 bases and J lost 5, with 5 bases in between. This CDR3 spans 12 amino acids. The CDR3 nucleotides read TGTGCCAGCAGCTTAGAAGGGGACGAGCAGTACCTC. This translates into CASSLEGDEQYL.

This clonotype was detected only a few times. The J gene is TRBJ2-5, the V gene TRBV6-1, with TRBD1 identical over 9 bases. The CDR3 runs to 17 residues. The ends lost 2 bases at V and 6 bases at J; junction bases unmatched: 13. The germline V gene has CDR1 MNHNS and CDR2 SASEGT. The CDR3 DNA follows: TGTGCCAGCAGTGAATCCCGGGACAGGGCGTGGTGGCAGACCCAGTACTTC. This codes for CASSESRDRAWWQTQYF.

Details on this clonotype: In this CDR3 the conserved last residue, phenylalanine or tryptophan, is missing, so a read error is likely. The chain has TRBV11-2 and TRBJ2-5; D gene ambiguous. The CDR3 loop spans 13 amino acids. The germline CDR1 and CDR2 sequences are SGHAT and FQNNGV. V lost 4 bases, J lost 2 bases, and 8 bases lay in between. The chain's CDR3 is CASSYSSQETQYL. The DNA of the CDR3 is TGTGCCAGCAGCTATAGCAGTCAAGAGACCCAGTACCTC.

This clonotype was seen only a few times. This CDR3 reads CASSPVPSSGNTIYF. Written as DNA, the CDR3 is TGTGCCAGCAGTCCCGTCCCATCCTCTGGAAACACCATATATTTT. The chain links TRBV6-6 to TRBJ1-3; no definite D call. V dropped 5 bases and J dropped 0 bases, with 11 bases sitting between them. From germline, CDR1 is MNHNY and CDR2 SVGAGI (reference sequence). The CDR3 has 15 amino acids.

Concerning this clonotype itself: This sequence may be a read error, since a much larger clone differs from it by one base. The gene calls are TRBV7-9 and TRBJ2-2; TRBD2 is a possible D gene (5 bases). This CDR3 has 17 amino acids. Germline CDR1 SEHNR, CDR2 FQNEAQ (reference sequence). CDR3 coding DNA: TGTACCAGCAGCCCCTTGGACGGGGATACTAGGACCGGGGAGCTGTTTTTT. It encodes CTSSPLDGDTRTGELFF. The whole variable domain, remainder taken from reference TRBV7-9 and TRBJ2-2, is DTGVSQNPRHKITKRGQNVTFRCDPISEHNRLYWYRQTLGQGPEFLTYFQNEAQLEKSRLLSDRFSAERPKGSFSTLEIQRTEQGDSAMYLCTSSPLDGDTRTGELFFGEGSRLTVL.

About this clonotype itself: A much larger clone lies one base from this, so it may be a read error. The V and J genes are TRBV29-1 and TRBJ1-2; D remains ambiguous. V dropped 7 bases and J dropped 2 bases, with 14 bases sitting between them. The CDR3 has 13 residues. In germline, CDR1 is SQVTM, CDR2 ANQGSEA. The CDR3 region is CSALMTWNYGYTF. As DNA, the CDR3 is TGCAGCGCCCTAATGACATGGAACTATGGCTACACCTTC.

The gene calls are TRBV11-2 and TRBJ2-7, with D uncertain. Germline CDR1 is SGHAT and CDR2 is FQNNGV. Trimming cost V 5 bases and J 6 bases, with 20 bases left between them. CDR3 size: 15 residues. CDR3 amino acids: CASSVGPRTSTEQYF. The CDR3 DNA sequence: TGTGCCAGCAGCGTAGGCCCCAGAACAAGTACCGAGCAGTACTTC. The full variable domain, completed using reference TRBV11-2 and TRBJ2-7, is EAGVAQSPRYKIIEKRQSVAFWCNPISGHATLYWYQQILGQGPKLLIQFQNNGVVDDSQLPKDRFSAERLKGVDSTLKIQPAKLEDSAVYLCASSVGPRTSTEQYFGPGTRLTVT.

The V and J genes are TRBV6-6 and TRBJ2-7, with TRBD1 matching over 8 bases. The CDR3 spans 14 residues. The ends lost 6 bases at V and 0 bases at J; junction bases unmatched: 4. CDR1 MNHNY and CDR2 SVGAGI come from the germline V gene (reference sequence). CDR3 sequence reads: CASSRTGPSYEQYF. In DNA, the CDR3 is TGTGCCAGCAGCAGGACAGGGCCCTCCTACGAGCAGTACTTC.

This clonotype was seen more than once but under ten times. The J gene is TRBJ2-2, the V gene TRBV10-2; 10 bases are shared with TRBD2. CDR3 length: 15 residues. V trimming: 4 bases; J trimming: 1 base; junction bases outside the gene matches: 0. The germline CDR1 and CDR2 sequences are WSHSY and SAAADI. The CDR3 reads CASSGLAGNTGELFF. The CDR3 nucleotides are TGCGCCAGCAGTGGACTAGCGGGGAACACCGGGGAGCTGTTTTTT.

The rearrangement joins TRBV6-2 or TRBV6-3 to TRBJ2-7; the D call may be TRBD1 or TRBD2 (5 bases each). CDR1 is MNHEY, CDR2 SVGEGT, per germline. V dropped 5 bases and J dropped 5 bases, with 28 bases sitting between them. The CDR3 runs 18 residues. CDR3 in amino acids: CASSHEPRDLPRKDEQYF. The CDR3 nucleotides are TGTGCCAGCAGTCACGAGCCCAGGGACCTACCCCGGAAGGACGAGCAGTACTTC.

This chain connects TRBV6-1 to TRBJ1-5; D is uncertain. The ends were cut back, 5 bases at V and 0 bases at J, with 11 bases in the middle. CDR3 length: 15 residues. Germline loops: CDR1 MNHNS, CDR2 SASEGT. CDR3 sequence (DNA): TGTGCCAGCAGTTTCGTGGTAAATAGCAATCAGCCCCAGCATTTT. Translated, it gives CASSFVVNSNQPQHF.

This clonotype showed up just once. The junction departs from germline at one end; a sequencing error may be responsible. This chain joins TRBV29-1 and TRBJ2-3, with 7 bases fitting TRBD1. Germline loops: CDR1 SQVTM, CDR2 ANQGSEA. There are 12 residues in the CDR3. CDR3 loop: CIIDEGTDTQYF. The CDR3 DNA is TGCATCATTGATGAGGGGACAGATACCCAGTATTTT.

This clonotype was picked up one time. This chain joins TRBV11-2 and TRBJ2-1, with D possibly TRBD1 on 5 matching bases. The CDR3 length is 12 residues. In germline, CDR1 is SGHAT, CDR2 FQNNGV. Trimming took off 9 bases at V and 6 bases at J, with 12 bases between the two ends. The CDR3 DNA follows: TGTGCCAGGAGCACAGGTGCCAATGAGCAGTTCTTC. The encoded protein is CARSTGANEQFF.

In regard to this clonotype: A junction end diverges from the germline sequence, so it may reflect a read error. The CDR3 loop is CASSLSSVCQDTQYF. For the CDR3, the DNA is TGCGCCAGCAGCCTCTCTAGCGTCTGTCAAGATACGCAGTATTTT. The rearrangement links TRBV11-2 to TRBJ2-3, with a weak D call TRBD2 (6 bases). This CDR3 region has 15 residues. From germline, CDR1 is SGHAT and CDR2 FQNNGV.

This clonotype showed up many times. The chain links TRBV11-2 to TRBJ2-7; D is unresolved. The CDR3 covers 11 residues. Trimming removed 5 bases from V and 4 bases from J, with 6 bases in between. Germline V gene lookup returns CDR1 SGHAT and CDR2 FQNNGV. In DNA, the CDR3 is TGTGCCAGCAGCCGCAATTACGAGCAGTACTTC. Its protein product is CASSRNYEQYF.

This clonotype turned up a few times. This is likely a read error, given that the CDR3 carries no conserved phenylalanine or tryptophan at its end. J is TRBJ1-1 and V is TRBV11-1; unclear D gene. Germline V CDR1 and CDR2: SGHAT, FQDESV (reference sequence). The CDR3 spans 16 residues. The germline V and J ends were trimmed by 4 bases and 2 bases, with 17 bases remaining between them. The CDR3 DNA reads TGTGCCAGCAGCTCTATAAATACCGGGAAAAACACTGAAGCTTTCTAT. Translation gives CASSSINTGKNTEAFY.

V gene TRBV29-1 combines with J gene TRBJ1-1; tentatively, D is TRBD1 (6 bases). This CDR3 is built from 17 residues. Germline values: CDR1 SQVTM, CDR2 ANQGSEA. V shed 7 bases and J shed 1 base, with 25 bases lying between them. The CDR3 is CSETFSGGANRNTEAFF. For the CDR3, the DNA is TGCAGCGAAACATTCTCGGGGGGGGCCAACCGGAACACTGAAGCTTTCTTT.

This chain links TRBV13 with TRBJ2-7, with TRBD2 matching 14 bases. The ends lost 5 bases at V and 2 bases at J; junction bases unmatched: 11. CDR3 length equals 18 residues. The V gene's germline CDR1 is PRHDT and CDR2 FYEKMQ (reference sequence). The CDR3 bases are TGTGCCAGCAGCCGCTTGGGACTAGCGGGAGTGGGTGCCTACGAGCAGTACTTC. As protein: CASSRLGLAGVGAYEQYF.